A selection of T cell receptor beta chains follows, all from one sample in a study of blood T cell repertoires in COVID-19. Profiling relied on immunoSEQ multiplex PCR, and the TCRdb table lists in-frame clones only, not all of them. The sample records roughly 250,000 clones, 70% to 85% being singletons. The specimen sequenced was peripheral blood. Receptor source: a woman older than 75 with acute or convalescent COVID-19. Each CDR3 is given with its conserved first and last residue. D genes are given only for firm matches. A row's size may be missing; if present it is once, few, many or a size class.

CDR3 protein: CASTNRGNTGELFF
CDR3 DNA: TGTGCCAGTACCAACAGGGGAAACACCGGGGAGCTGTTTTTT
CDR3 length: 14
J gene: TRBJ2-2
V gene: TRBV19
clone size: -
D gene: TRBD1

CDR3 protein: CASRPPQLAGELFF
CDR3 DNA: TGTGCCAGCAGGCCCCCCCAACTAGCTGGGGAGCTGTTTTTT
CDR3 length: 14
J gene: TRBJ2-2
V gene: TRBV6-5
clone size: -
D gene: -

CDR3 protein: CASSLGGLAGGWHEQFF
CDR3 DNA: TGTGCCAGCAGCTTAGGGGGACTAGCGGGAGGATGGCATGAGCAGTTCTTC
CDR3 length: 17
J gene: TRBJ2-1
V gene: TRBV11-2
clone size: -
D gene: TRBD2

CDR3 protein: CASSYQATDTQYF
CDR3 DNA: TGTGCCAGCAGTTATCAGGCCACAGATACGCAGTATTTT
CDR3 length: 13
J gene: TRBJ2-3
V gene: TRBV6-2/TRBV6-3
clone size: -
D gene: -

CDR3 protein: CASSLGGRNTEAFF
CDR3 DNA: TGTGCCAGCAGCCTAGGGGGCAGGAACACTGAAGCTTTCTTT
CDR3 length: 14
J gene: TRBJ1-1
V gene: TRBV6-5
clone size: -
D gene: TRBD1

CDR3 protein: CASSFFTGVGETQYF
CDR3 DNA: TGTGCCAGCAGCTTTTTCACAGGGGTTGGTGAGACCCAGTACTTC
CDR3 length: 15
J gene: TRBJ2-5
V gene: TRBV5-8
clone size: -
D gene: TRBD1

CDR3 protein: CATRTPGTSGGEQYF
CDR3 DNA: TGTGCCACAAGAACCCCCGGGACTAGCGGGGGCGAGCAGTACTTC
CDR3 length: 15
J gene: TRBJ2-7
V gene: TRBV24-1
clone size: -
D gene: TRBD2

CDR3 protein: CASSISRGSSDTQYF
CDR3 DNA: TGTGCCAGTAGTATTTCCAGGGGGTCGTCAGATACGCAGTATTTT
CDR3 length: 15
J gene: TRBJ2-3
V gene: TRBV19
clone size: -
D gene: TRBD1

CDR3 protein: CASSPTVDGNTIYF
CDR3 DNA: TGTGCCAGCAGCCCGACAGTGGATGGAAACACCATATATTTT
CDR3 length: 14
J gene: TRBJ1-3
V gene: TRBV3-1/TRBV3-2
clone size: few
D gene: -

CDR3 protein: CASSLEWYRAQNTGELFF
CDR3 DNA: TGCGCCAGCAGCTTGGAGTGGTACAGGGCCCAGAACACCGGGGAGCTGTTTTTT
CDR3 length: 18
J gene: TRBJ2-2
V gene: TRBV5-1
clone size: -
D gene: -

CDR3 protein: CASASGNTIYF
CDR3 DNA: TGTGCCAGCGCGAGCGGAAACACCATATATTTT
CDR3 length: 11
J gene: TRBJ1-3
V gene: TRBV27
clone size: -
D gene: -

CDR3 protein: CASSSIGAGLSYEQYF
CDR3 DNA: TGTGCCAGCAGCTCCATCGGCGCGGGTTTGTCCTACGAGCAGTACTTC
CDR3 length: 16
J gene: TRBJ2-7
V gene: TRBV5-4
clone size: -
D gene: -

CDR3 protein: CASSNPLLDKHLYGYTF
CDR3 DNA: TGTGCCAGCAGTAACCCCCTCCTGGACAAGCACCTTTATGGCTACACCTTC
CDR3 length: 17
J gene: TRBJ1-2
V gene: TRBV6-2/TRBV6-3
clone size: few
D gene: -

CDR3 protein: CASSQGQGYDYGYTF
CDR3 DNA: TGTGCCAGCAGCCAGGGACAGGGTTATGACTATGGCTACACCTTC
CDR3 length: 15
J gene: TRBJ1-2
V gene: TRBV7-2
clone size: -
D gene: TRBD1

CDR3 protein: CASSQDGPSAPDEQFF
CDR3 DNA: TGCGCCAGCAGCCAAGATGGACCTAGCGCCCCAGACGAGCAGTTCTTC
CDR3 length: 16
J gene: TRBJ2-1
V gene: TRBV4-1
clone size: -
D gene: -

CDR3 protein: CASSASGTTNTGELFF
CDR3 DNA: TGTGCCAGCTCCGCATCCGGGACTACCAACACCGGGGAGCTGTTTTTT
CDR3 length: 16
J gene: TRBJ2-2
V gene: TRBV18
clone size: -
D gene: TRBD2

CDR3 protein: CASSQDSGGVEFGGELFF
CDR3 DNA: TGTGCCAGCAGCCAAGATTCCGGGGGAGTTGAGTTTGGCGGGGAGCTGTTTTTT
CDR3 length: 18
J gene: TRBJ2-2
V gene: TRBV4-2
clone size: few
D gene: -

CDR3 protein: CATSRSRTSGRAKNEQFF
CDR3 DNA: TGTGCCACCAGCAGATCTAGGACTAGCGGGAGGGCCAAAAATGAGCAGTTCTTC
CDR3 length: 18
J gene: TRBJ2-1
V gene: TRBV15
clone size: -
D gene: TRBD2

CDR3 protein: CAWGQGGNQPQHF
CDR3 DNA: TGTGCCTGGGGACAGGGTGGCAATCAGCCCCAGCATTTT
CDR3 length: 13
J gene: TRBJ1-5
V gene: TRBV30
clone size: few
D gene: TRBD1

CDR3 protein: CASSSNSGSPLHF
CDR3 DNA: TGTGCCAGCAGCTCAAACAGCGGTTCACCCCTCCACTTT
CDR3 length: 13
J gene: TRBJ1-6
V gene: TRBV5-8
clone size: -
D gene: -

CDR3 protein: CATSSPGNEETQYF
CDR3 DNA: TGTGCCACCAGCAGTCCGGGGAACGAAGAGACCCAGTACTTC
CDR3 length: 14
J gene: TRBJ2-5
V gene: TRBV15
clone size: -
D gene: -

CDR3 protein: CASSPGGQTTYEQYF
CDR3 DNA: TGTGCCAGCTCACCCGGAGGACAGACCACCTACGAGCAGTACTTC
CDR3 length: 15
J gene: TRBJ2-7
V gene: TRBV18
clone size: -
D gene: -

CDR3 protein: CATSDFDGDTQYF
CDR3 DNA: TGTGCCACCAGTGATTTCGACGGGGATACGCAGTATTTT
CDR3 length: 13
J gene: TRBJ2-3
V gene: TRBV24-1
clone size: once
D gene: -

CDR3 protein: CASITGVEQFF
CDR3 DNA: TGTGCCAGTATAACAGGGGTTGAGCAGTTCTTC
CDR3 length: 11
J gene: TRBJ2-1
V gene: TRBV19
clone size: -
D gene: TRBD1

CDR3 protein: CASSSQVLAPNYEQYF
CDR3 DNA: TGCGCCAGCAGCTCCCAAGTATTAGCTCCCAACTACGAGCAGTACTTC
CDR3 length: 16
J gene: TRBJ2-7
V gene: TRBV5-1
clone size: -
D gene: -

CDR3 protein: CAWSVVSGYTF
CDR3 DNA: TGTGCCTGGAGTGTTGTGAGCGGCTACACCTTC
CDR3 length: 11
J gene: TRBJ1-2
V gene: TRBV30
clone size: -
D gene: -

CDR3 protein: CASSSGQGLNEQFF
CDR3 DNA: TGTGCCAGCAGCTCGGGACAGGGCCTCAATGAGCAGTTCTTC
CDR3 length: 14
J gene: TRBJ2-1
V gene: TRBV6-6
clone size: -
D gene: TRBD1

CDR3 protein: CASSPSGTTPTGYTF
CDR3 DNA: TGTGCCAGCAGCCCGTCCGGGACAACTCCTACGGGCTACACCTTC
CDR3 length: 15
J gene: TRBJ1-2
V gene: TRBV7-6
clone size: -
D gene: -

CDR3 protein: CAWSTQRGPKVYGYTF
CDR3 DNA: TGTGCCTGGAGTACCCAGAGGGGGCCAAAAGTTTATGGCTACACCTTC
CDR3 length: 16
J gene: TRBJ1-2
V gene: TRBV30
clone size: -
D gene: TRBD1

CDR3 protein: CASSDSLGDLAKNIQYF
CDR3 DNA: TGTGCCAGCAGCGATAGCTTGGGAGATCTAGCCAAAAACATTCAGTACTTC
CDR3 length: 17
J gene: TRBJ2-4
V gene: TRBV9
clone size: -
D gene: -

CDR3 protein: CAWSVGGDYEQYF
CDR3 DNA: TGTGCCTGGAGTGTCGGGGGAGATTACGAGCAGTACTTC
CDR3 length: 13
J gene: TRBJ2-7
V gene: TRBV30
clone size: -
D gene: -

CDR3 protein: CATSRDRGAYGYTF
CDR3 DNA: TGTGCCACCAGCAGAGATCGGGGGGCCTATGGCTACACCTTC
CDR3 length: 14
J gene: TRBJ1-2
V gene: TRBV15
clone size: -
D gene: -

CDR3 protein: CASSLDRLTDTQYF
CDR3 DNA: TGTGCCAGCAGCTTGGACAGGTTAACAGATACGCAGTATTTT
CDR3 length: 14
J gene: TRBJ2-3
V gene: TRBV5-4
clone size: -
D gene: -

CDR3 protein: CASSLAPGGNSPLHF
CDR3 DNA: TGTGCCAGCAGCTTAGCGCCGGGGGGGAATTCACCCCTCCACTTT
CDR3 length: 15
J gene: TRBJ1-6
V gene: TRBV7-2
clone size: once
D gene: -

CDR3 protein: CASSLLLYGYTF
CDR3 DNA: TGTGCCAGCAGTTTACTTCTCTATGGCTACACCTTC
CDR3 length: 12
J gene: TRBJ1-2
V gene: TRBV12-3/TRBV12-4
clone size: -
D gene: -

CDR3 protein: CASSLGPDSEQYF
CDR3 DNA: TGTGCCAGCAGCTTAGGTCCCGACAGCGAGCAGTACTTC
CDR3 length: 13
J gene: TRBJ2-7
V gene: TRBV7-2
clone size: -
D gene: -

CDR3 protein: CASGPLNRAGPNQPQHF
CDR3 DNA: TGTGCCAGCGGACCATTAAACAGGGCAGGGCCGAATCAGCCCCAGCATTTT
CDR3 length: 17
J gene: TRBJ1-5
V gene: TRBV21-1
clone size: -
D gene: -

CDR3 protein: CASSPRDRNTEAFF
CDR3 DNA: TGTGCCAGCAGCCCCCGAGACAGGAACACTGAAGCTTTCTTT
CDR3 length: 14
J gene: TRBJ1-1
V gene: TRBV7-2
clone size: -
D gene: -

CDR3 protein: CASSPLVSMNTEAFF
CDR3 DNA: TGTGCCAGTAGTCCCCTGGTGAGTATGAACACTGAAGCTTTCTTT
CDR3 length: 15
J gene: TRBJ1-1
V gene: TRBV19
clone size: -
D gene: -

CDR3 protein: CASATGINQPQHF
CDR3 DNA: TGTGCCAGTGCGACAGGGATCAATCAGCCCCAGCATTTT
CDR3 length: 13
J gene: TRBJ1-5
V gene: TRBV5-4
clone size: -
D gene: TRBD1

CDR3 protein: CASSLGSGGAGELFF
CDR3 DNA: TGCGCCAGCAGCTTGGGCAGCGGGGGGGCCGGGGAGCTGTTTTTT
CDR3 length: 15
J gene: TRBJ2-2
V gene: TRBV5-1
clone size: -
D gene: TRBD2

CDR3 protein: CASRKDSSSYNEQFF
CDR3 DNA: TGTGCCAGTAGGAAGGACTCGAGCTCCTACAATGAGCAGTTCTTC
CDR3 length: 15
J gene: TRBJ2-1
V gene: TRBV19
clone size: -
D gene: -

CDR3 protein: CASTGTGRTNSPLHF
CDR3 DNA: TGTGCCAGCACCGGGACAGGCAGAACTAATTCACCCCTCCACTTT
CDR3 length: 15
J gene: TRBJ1-6
V gene: TRBV2
clone size: -
D gene: TRBD1

CDR3 protein: CASSPTSSGGANVLTF
CDR3 DNA: TGCGCCAGCAGCCCGACGAGTTCGGGTGGGGCCAACGTCCTGACTTTC
CDR3 length: 16
J gene: TRBJ2-6
V gene: TRBV4-3
clone size: -
D gene: -

CDR3 protein: CASSYGLAGPHEQFF
CDR3 DNA: TGTGCCAGCAGTTACGGACTAGCGGGACCCCATGAGCAGTTCTTC
CDR3 length: 15
J gene: TRBJ2-1
V gene: TRBV6-2/TRBV6-3
clone size: -
D gene: TRBD2

CDR3 protein: CASSEISILDTNYGYTF
CDR3 DNA: TGTGCCAGCAGTGAAATCTCCATTTTAGACACTAACTATGGCTACACCTTC
CDR3 length: 17
J gene: TRBJ1-2
V gene: TRBV6-1
clone size: -
D gene: -

CDR3 protein: CAWSVSRRGGEQYF
CDR3 DNA: TGTGCCTGGAGTGTATCCAGAAGGGGAGGCGAGCAGTACTTC
CDR3 length: 14
J gene: TRBJ2-7
V gene: TRBV30
clone size: -
D gene: -

CDR3 protein: CASSPSLDRGREQYF
CDR3 DNA: TGTGCCAGCTCACCGAGCCTCGACAGGGGGCGAGAGCAGTACTTC
CDR3 length: 15
J gene: TRBJ2-7
V gene: TRBV18
clone size: -
D gene: TRBD1

CDR3 protein: CATSDPDRPSYEQYF
CDR3 DNA: TGTGCCACCAGTGACCCCGACAGGCCCTCCTACGAGCAGTACTTC
CDR3 length: 15
J gene: TRBJ2-7
V gene: TRBV24-1
clone size: -
D gene: -

CDR3 protein: CASRAGVSSGNTIYF
CDR3 DNA: TGTGCCAGCAGAGCAGGGGTCTCGTCTGGAAACACCATATATTTT
CDR3 length: 15
J gene: TRBJ1-3
V gene: TRBV6-5
clone size: -
D gene: -

CDR3 protein: CASSYGSGETYEQYF
CDR3 DNA: TGTGCCAGCAGTTACGGCTCAGGGGAAACCTACGAGCAGTACTTC
CDR3 length: 15
J gene: TRBJ2-7
V gene: TRBV6-2/TRBV6-3
clone size: few
D gene: -

CDR3 protein: CSGGRGLPNEQFF
CDR3 DNA: TGCAGCGGAGGCAGGGGGCTACCCAATGAGCAGTTCTTC
CDR3 length: 13
J gene: TRBJ2-1
V gene: TRBV29-1
clone size: -
D gene: TRBD1

CDR3 protein: CASSSGQGGRYEQFF
CDR3 DNA: TGCGCCAGCAGCTCCGGACAGGGGGGAAGATACGAGCAGTTCTTC
CDR3 length: 15
J gene: TRBJ2-1
V gene: TRBV5-1
clone size: once
D gene: TRBD1

CDR3 protein: CASSYDRYNSPLHF
CDR3 DNA: TGTGCCAGCTCATACGACAGATATAATTCACCCCTCCACTTT
CDR3 length: 14
J gene: TRBJ1-6
V gene: TRBV18
clone size: few
D gene: -

CDR3 protein: CASSQDRRYSNQPQHF
CDR3 DNA: TGCGCCAGCAGCCAAGATCGCAGGTATAGCAATCAGCCCCAGCATTTT
CDR3 length: 16
J gene: TRBJ1-5
V gene: TRBV4-3
clone size: -
D gene: -